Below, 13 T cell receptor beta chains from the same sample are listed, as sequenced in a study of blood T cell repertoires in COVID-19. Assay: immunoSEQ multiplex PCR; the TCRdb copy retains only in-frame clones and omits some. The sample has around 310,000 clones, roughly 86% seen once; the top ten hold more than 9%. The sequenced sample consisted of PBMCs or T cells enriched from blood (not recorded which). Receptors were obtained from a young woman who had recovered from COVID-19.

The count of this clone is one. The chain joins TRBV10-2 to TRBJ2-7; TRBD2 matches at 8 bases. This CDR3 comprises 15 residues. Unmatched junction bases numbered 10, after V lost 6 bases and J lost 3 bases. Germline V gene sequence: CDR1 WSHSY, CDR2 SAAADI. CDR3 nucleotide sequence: TGCGCCAGCAGGGGGCTAGCGGGCGTGAACTACGAGCAGTACTTC. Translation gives CASRGLAGVNYEQYF.

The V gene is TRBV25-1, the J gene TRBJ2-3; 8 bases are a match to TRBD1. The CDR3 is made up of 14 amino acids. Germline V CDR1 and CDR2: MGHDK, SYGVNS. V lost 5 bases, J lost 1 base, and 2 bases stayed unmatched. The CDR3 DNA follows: TGTGCCAGCAGTCGGGGACAGGGCACAGATACGCAGTATTTT. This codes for CASSRGQGTDTQYF.

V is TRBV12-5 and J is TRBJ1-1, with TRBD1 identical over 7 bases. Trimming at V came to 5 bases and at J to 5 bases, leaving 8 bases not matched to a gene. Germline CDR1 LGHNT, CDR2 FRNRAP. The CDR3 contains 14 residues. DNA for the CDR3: TGTGCTAGTGGTCCAGGGGGGTGGGGAACTGAAGCTTTCTTT. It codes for CASGPGGWGTEAFF.

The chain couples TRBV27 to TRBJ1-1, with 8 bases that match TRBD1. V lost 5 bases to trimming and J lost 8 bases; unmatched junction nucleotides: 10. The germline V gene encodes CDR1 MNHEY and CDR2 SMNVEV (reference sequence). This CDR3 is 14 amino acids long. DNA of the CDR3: TGTGCCAGCAGTCCCATTGGGACAGGAGAAGAAGCTTTCTTT. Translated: CASSPIGTGEEAFF.

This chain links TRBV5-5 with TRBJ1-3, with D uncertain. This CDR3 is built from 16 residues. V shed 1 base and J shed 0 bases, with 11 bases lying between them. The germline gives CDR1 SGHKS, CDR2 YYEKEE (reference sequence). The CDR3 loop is CASSLPRISSGNTIYF. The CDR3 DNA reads TGTGCCAGCAGCTTGCCCAGGATCAGCTCTGGAAACACCATATATTTT.

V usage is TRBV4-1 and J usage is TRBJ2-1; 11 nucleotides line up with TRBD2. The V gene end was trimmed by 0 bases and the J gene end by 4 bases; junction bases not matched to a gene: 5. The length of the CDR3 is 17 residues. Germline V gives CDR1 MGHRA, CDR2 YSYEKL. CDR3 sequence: CASSQDTSGSLYNEQFF. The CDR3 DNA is TGCGCCAGCAGCCAAGATACTAGCGGGAGTTTGTACAATGAGCAGTTCTTC.

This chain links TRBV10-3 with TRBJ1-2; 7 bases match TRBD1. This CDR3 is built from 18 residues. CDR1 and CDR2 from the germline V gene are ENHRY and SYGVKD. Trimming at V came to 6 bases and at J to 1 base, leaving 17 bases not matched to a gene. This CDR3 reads CAIRKTGMGPGINYGYTF. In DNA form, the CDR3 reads TGTGCCATCAGAAAGACAGGGATGGGTCCTGGCATTAACTATGGCTACACCTTC.

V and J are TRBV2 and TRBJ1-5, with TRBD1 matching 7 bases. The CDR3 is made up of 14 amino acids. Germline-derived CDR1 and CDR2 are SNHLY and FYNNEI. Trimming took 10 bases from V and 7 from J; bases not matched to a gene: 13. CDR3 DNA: TGTGCCACCAGCTCCAAGGGGGCCGGACAGCCCCAGCATTTT. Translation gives CATSSKGAGQPQHF.

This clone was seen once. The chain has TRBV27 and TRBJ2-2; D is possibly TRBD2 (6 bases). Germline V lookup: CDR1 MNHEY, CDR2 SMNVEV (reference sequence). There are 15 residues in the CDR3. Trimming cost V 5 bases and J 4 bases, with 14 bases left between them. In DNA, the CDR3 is TGTGCCAGCAGTCCCCTGGTCGGGAGCACCGGGGAGCTGTTTTTT. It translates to CASSPLVGSTGELFF.

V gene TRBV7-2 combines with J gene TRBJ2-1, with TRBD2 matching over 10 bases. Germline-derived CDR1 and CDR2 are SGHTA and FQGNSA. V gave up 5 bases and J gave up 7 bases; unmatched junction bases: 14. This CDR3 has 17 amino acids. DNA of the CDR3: TGTGCCAGCAGCCCCCGGAGCGGGAGGGCCCGTTGGAATGAGCAGTTCTTC. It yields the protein CASSPRSGRARWNEQFF.

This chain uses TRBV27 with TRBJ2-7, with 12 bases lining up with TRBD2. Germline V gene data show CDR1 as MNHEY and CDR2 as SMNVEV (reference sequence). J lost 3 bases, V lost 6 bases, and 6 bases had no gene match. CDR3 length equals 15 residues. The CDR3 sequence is CASSLLAGGYYEQYF. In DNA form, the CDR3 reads TGTGCCAGCAGCCTCCTAGCGGGAGGGTACTACGAGCAGTACTTC.

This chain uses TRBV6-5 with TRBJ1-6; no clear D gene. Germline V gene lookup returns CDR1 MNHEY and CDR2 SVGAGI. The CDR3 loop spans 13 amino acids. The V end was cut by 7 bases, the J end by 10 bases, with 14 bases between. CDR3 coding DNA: TGTGCCAGCAACTTCCCGGTGGGCTCACCCCTCCACTTT. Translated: CASNFPVGSPLHF.

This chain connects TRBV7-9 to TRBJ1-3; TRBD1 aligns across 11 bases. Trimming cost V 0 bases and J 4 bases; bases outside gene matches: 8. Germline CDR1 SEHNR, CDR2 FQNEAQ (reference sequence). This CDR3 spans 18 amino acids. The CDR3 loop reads CASSLALDRGRRGNTIYF. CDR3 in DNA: TGTGCCAGCAGCTTAGCGTTGGACAGGGGGCGTCGGGGAAACACCATATATTTT.